This note documents a single TCR beta chain sequence. Its antigen specificity is not known. Per-base qualities were not stored, and no clone one base away is much larger. These data originate in a study of OX40 agonist ivuxolimab in advanced cancers. A note on the overall study: The costimulatory receptor OX40 (CD134) was targeted by ivuxolimab, a fully human IgG2 agonistic monoclonal antibody. Intravenous ivuxolimab was administered to patients every 2 weeks at six dose levels: 0.01, 0.1, 0.3, 1.5, 3 and 10 mg/kg. Among the 52 dose-escalation patients, around 19 had hepatocellular carcinoma, roughly 15 melanoma, 9 renal cell carcinoma and 9 head and neck cancer. The dose-escalation cohort was 82.7% male with a mean age of roughly 60 years, ranging from roughly 20 to 80. Prior anti-PD-1, anti-PD-L1 or anti-CTLA-4 therapy was permitted, and approximately 40% of dose-escalation patients had received checkpoint inhibitors. Three dose-escalation patients achieved partial responses, one with hepatocellular carcinoma and two with cutaneous melanoma. Peripheral TCRbeta sequencing aimed to test whether ivuxolimab altered TCR sequence diversity and caused clonal T-cell expansion. The paper describes the monotherapy dose-escalation part (N ≈ 49 patients) of the phase I trial of ivuxolimab.

Study-wide conclusions, independent of this receptor: Low levels of normalized T-cell clonal expansion were also shown by some nonresponding patients. The antigen specificity of the clonally expanded peripheral T cells was not determined. At doses from 0.1 to 3.0 mg/kg, clonal expansion was seen in both CD4+ and CD8+ blood T cells between baseline and week 6. Partial responders in the 0.1-3.0 mg/kg groups had among the lowest normalized peripheral clonal expansion, especially among CD8+ T cells. After ivuxolimab, more expanded clones were found on average in CD8+ T cells than in CD4+ T cells.

Genomic DNA was isolated from the sorted cells so that the TCRbeta CDR3 region could be sequenced. The immunoSEQ Assay was used for sequencing of TCRbeta CDR3 regions. TCRdb limited this immuneACCESS table to in-frame rearrangements with V and J called. A share of clones is missing; checked studies link under half to unresolved V genes, and the rest is unexplained. The sample has about 16,000 clones on record, 70% to 90% of them singletons. Clones ranked in the top ten supply less than 5% of the sample. Patients with a history of autoimmune disease or receiving systemic immunosuppression were excluded from the trial. In every dose cohort, peripheral blood was drawn for TCR sequencing at baseline, cycle 4 day 1, and cycle 7 day 1. The samples were taken from a phase I, first-in-human, multicenter, open-label dose-escalation trial of ivuxolimab. Adults with locally advanced or metastatic melanoma, renal cell carcinoma, hepatocellular carcinoma or head and neck squamous cell carcinoma were enrolled in the trial. CD4+ and CD8+ T cells were sorted separately from peripheral blood before TCR sequencing.

This TCR derives from an adult with an advanced solid tumor such as melanoma, head and neck, liver or kidney cancer. The material sequenced was CD4+ or CD8+ T cells sorted from blood, taken in a trial of the OX40 agonist ivuxolimab.

The CDR3 sequence is CASSQRQLNTEAFF. The nucleotide sequence reads TGTGCCAGCAGTCAGAGACAGCTGAACACTGAAGCTTTCTTT. The chain is made from TRBV6-5 and TRBJ1-1; TRBD1 is possibly the D segment (5 matching bases). As encoded in the germline V gene, CDR1 is MNHEY while CDR2 is SVGAGI. V and J lose 5 bases and 0 bases, and a span of 10 bases separates them. Its CDR3 holds 14 amino acids, cysteine through phenylalanine. Only CDR3 DNA is held: 42 bases, read in frame from base 1.